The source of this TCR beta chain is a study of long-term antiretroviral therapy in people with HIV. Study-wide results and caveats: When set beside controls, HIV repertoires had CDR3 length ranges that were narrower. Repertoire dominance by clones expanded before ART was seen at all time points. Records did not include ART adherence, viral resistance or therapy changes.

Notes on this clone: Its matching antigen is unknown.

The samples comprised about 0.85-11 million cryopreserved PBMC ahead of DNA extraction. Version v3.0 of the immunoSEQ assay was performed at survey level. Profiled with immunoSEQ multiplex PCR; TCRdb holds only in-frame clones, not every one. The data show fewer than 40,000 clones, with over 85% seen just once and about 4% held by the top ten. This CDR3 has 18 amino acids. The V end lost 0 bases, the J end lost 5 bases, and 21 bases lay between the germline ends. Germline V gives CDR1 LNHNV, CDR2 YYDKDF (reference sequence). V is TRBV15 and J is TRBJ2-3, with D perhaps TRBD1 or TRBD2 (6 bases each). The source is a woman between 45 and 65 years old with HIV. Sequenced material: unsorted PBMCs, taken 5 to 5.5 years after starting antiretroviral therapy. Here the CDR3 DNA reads TGTGCCACCAGCAGAGAAAGGGGCTCCGGGGGCGCGGGAGATACGCAGTATTTT. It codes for CATSRERGSGGAGDTQYF.